Listed below are T cell receptor beta chains from one sample, sequenced in a study of blood T cell repertoires in COVID-19. Sequencing was performed with immunoSEQ multiplex PCR; in TCRdb, only in-frame clones are kept and a portion is missing. The sample records about 150,000 clones, around 90% being singletons. Sequencing was carried out using peripheral blood. All receptors come from an older woman with active or convalescent COVID-19. Both conserved end residues are part of each CDR3.

cdr3_aa	v_call	j_call
CASSPGSTVNSGNTIYF	TRBV4-1	TRBJ1-3
CASSQDGWTSGGWIF	TRBV4-1	TRBJ2-1
CASSTTTSGSDTQYF	TRBV11-2	TRBJ2-3
CASSLIGVSPEQYF	TRBV27	TRBJ2-7
CASSQGLARGYTF	TRBV4-1	TRBJ1-2
CASSASDWFADTQYF	TRBV9	TRBJ2-3
CASSLIRGNTEAFF	TRBV6-5	TRBJ1-1
CASSFGGGEVDTQYF	TRBV7-2	TRBJ2-3
CASSVGGGTEAFF	TRBV10-1	TRBJ1-1
CASSLGTGDYGYTF	TRBV5-4	TRBJ1-2
CASSFYGTGLITYEQYF	TRBV11-2	TRBJ2-7
CAISDVSNTGELFF	TRBV10-3	TRBJ2-2
CASRLGLGETQYF	TRBV7-9	TRBJ2-5
CASSLNRGQETQYF	TRBV7-7	TRBJ2-5
CASSPLQRTQYF	TRBV23-1	TRBJ2-3
CASSYKAKGENYGYTF	TRBV6-6	TRBJ1-2
CASSYSATGGYGYTF	TRBV6-5	TRBJ1-2
CASSQDTSAQETQYF	TRBV4-3	TRBJ2-5
CASSPGEAGANVLTF	TRBV18	TRBJ2-6
CASSQDAGPYGYTF	TRBV4-3	TRBJ1-2
CSVADLNTEAFF	TRBV29-1	TRBJ1-1
CASSHRETGSYEQYF	TRBV4-1	TRBJ2-7
CASSFLASSGAYYEQYF	TRBV5-1	TRBJ2-7
CASSTGTGATYEQYF	TRBV18	TRBJ2-7
CAGRGSGDNEQFF	TRBV5-4	TRBJ2-1
CASSVEPKNTEAFF	TRBV9	TRBJ1-1
CASSLDIIDGAYEQYF	TRBV7-2	TRBJ2-7